This T cell receptor (beta chain) was captured by sequencing in a study of early T cells in non-severe SARS-CoV-2 infection. The overall study: With bulk RNA from unsorted whole blood as input, sequencing yielded unpaired chains. Study outcomes and limitations: Matches to VDJdb favored anti-spike CD8 responses and missed private and CD4 specificities.

Each cDNA molecule carried a unique molecular identifier. TCRdb recomputed calls from the 5' RACE reads with MiXCR, one row per CDR3 protein. The sample has 75,000 to 90,000 distinct CDR3 sequences, about 10% seen once. The CDR3 is made up of 14 amino acids. J was trimmed by 2 bases and V by 10 bases; bases with no gene match: 8. Germline values: CDR1 PRHDT, CDR2 FYEKMQ (reference sequence). As concerns this clonotype: Its cognate antigen is unknown.

The origin of this receptor is an adult who was a healthcare worker with PCR-confirmed SARS-CoV-2 infection or an uninfected control (not recorded which). Material: whole blood, obtained at baseline. This chain links TRBV13 with TRBJ2-1; 7 bases are shared with TRBD2. CDR3 sequence: CATSRDYAYNEQFF. The CDR3 coding sequence is TGTGCCACCTCTCGGGACTATGCCTACAATGAGCAGTTCTTC.